This T cell receptor beta chain was profiled in a study of CD8+ T cells in alopecia areata. General study findings and limits: Scalp samples also yield sequences of resident alphabeta T cells from normal skin. The study found tofacitinib significantly decreased scalp clonality and expanded CD8+ clones among the top 100. Clonality in lesional scalp, especially alopecia totalis/universalis, exceeded that of normal scalp.

As for treatment: oral pan-JAK inhibitor, 5-10 mg twice daily. About this clone: Its target is not known.

RNA extraction and reverse transcription yielded cDNA as sequencing template. Generated by immunoSEQ multiplex PCR, the TCRdb table keeps only in-frame clones and is missing some. The table includes 150,000 to 200,000 clones, 50% to 70% detected once. The V segment lost 4 bases and the J segment 5 bases; nucleotides outside the gene matches: 15. Germline loops: CDR1 SQVTM, CDR2 ANQGSEA. CDR3 size: 16 residues. This clonotype originated in a human donor with alopecia areata. The gene calls are TRBV29-1 and TRBJ2-7, with 9 bases matching TRBD1. Specimen: CD4+ T cells sorted from blood, collected at week 4, from a patient treated with tofacitinib. CDR3 amino acids: CSVVNLRGQGLDEQYF. The CDR3, as DNA: TGCAGCGTTGTAAATTTACGAGGACAGGGGCTGGACGAGCAGTACTTC.